One and the same sample provided the 20 T cell receptor beta chains below, sequenced in a study of human T cells and chemical hapten exposure. A single record per CDR3 protein comes from TCRdb applying MiXCR to the RACE reads. The sample lists 75,000 to 100,000 distinct CDR3 sequences; roughly a tenth were seen once. Time point in this sample: patch test 2, 6 weeks after DPC sensitization. Regarding treatment: therapeutic diphenylcyclopropenone sensitization with weekly scalp DPC. Sequences were derived from whole blood, sampled in connection with sensitization to the hapten diphenylcyclopropenone (DPC). The source is a woman in her thirties or forties with alopecia areata. Some clones in this sample may be carry-over from other donors' samples.

The chain carries TRBV10-3 and TRBJ1-5, with 8 positions matching TRBD1. With 10 bases clipped from V and 5 bases from J, the junction kept 7 bases outside the gene matches. CDR3 size: 13 residues. The germline CDR1 and CDR2 sequences are ENHRY and SYGVKD. The CDR3, as DNA: TGTGCCACCAAGACAGGGGACCATCAGCCCCAGCATTTT. Translation: CATKTGDHQPQHF.

This chain uses TRBV7-3 with TRBJ2-3; the D gene is possibly TRBD1 (6 bases). V dropped 2 bases and J dropped 5 bases, with 17 bases sitting between them. CDR1 SGHTA and CDR2 FQGTGA come from the germline V gene. This CDR3 has 16 amino acids. Written as DNA, the CDR3 is TGTGCCAGCAGCTTACAACCTCCCCAAGGGGGAGATACGCAGTATTTT. Encoded protein: CASSLQPPQGGDTQYF.

This clonotype came up many times. This chain uses TRBV6-6 with TRBJ2-3; 11 bases are shared with TRBD2. The CDR3 contains 16 residues. Looked up from germline, CDR1 is MNHNY and CDR2 is SVGAGI (reference sequence). V gave up 6 bases and J gave up 4 bases; unmatched junction bases: 9. The CDR3 DNA sequence: TGTGCCAGCAGGAAAATAGCGGGAGGGCGCCCAGATACGCAGTATTTT. Amino acid sequence: CASRKIAGGRPDTQYF.

This clonotype was seen a handful of times. The chain combines TRBV12-3 or TRBV12-4 with TRBJ2-5; D might be TRBD1 (6 bases). CDR3 length: 15 residues. The ends were cut back, 6 bases at V and 2 bases at J, with 16 bases in the middle. CDR3 region: CASSPNQGSQETQYF. For the CDR3, the DNA is TGTGCCAGCAGCCCTAATCAGGGGTCACAAGAGACCCAGTACTTC.

This clonotype has ten or more counts. The V gene is TRBV19, the J gene TRBJ2-1; a possible D gene is TRBD1 (5 bases). V lost 3 bases, J lost 6 bases, and 9 bases lay in between. This CDR3 region has 13 residues. CDR1 and CDR2 from the germline V gene are LNHDA and SQIVND (reference sequence). As DNA, the CDR3 is TGTGCCAGTAGTATTGACAGCTTCAATGAGCAGTTCTTC. It encodes CASSIDSFNEQFF.

This clonotype was observed many times. The chain links TRBV18 to TRBJ1-5, with a weak D call TRBD1 (6 bases). The CDR3 contains 17 residues. Trimming took off 8 bases at V and 1 base at J, with 21 bases between the two ends. Germline V gives CDR1 KGHSH, CDR2 LQKENI. CDR3 DNA: TGTGCCAGCAACGCCGGGGGGCGAGTAATGAGCAATCAGCCCCAGCATTTT. Translated: CASNAGGRVMSNQPQHF. Variable domain in full (rest from reference TRBV18 and TRBJ1-5): NAGVMQNPRHLVRRRGQEARLRCSPMKGHSHVYWYRQLPEEGLKFMVYLQKENIIDESGMPKERFSAEFPKEGPSILRIQQVVRGDSAAYFCASNAGGRVMSNQPQHFGDGTRLSIL.

This clonotype was seen ten or more times. The chain employs TRBV5-1 and TRBJ2-1; 14 nucleotides match TRBD2. The CDR3 has 13 residues. Per the germline V gene, CDR1 is SGHRS and CDR2 is YFSETQ. V was clipped by 4 bases and J by 15 bases; unmatched bases: 6. In nucleotides, the CDR3 is TGCGCCAGCAGCGGGGGGACTAGCGGGAGTTGGTTCTTC. As protein: CASSGGTSGSWFF.

CDR3 sequence: CASSQGPPPYEQYF. CDR3 coding DNA: TGTGCCAGCAGCCAAGGGCCGCCCCCCTACGAGCAGTACTTC. The chain is built from TRBV3-1 and TRBJ2-7; D is ambiguous. The ends were cut back, 1 base at V and 2 bases at J, with 9 bases in the middle. Per the germline V gene, CDR1 is LGHDT and CDR2 is YNNKEL (reference sequence). The CDR3 contains 14 residues.

This clonotype was counted only a few times. The CDR3 coding sequence is TGTGCCAGCAGCCGCGAAGGGACAGAAGAGAAAGCTTTCTTT. This codes for CASSREGTEEKAFF. The chain joins TRBV5-6 to TRBJ1-1; 7 bases are a match to TRBD1. The trim removed 4 bases at V and 9 bases at J, leaving 12 bases unmatched. Germline V gene data show CDR1 as SGHDT and CDR2 as YYEEEE. The length of the CDR3 is 14 residues.

This clonotype has ten or more counts. The chain couples TRBV20-1 to TRBJ1-2; 10 bases line up with TRBD1. Per the germline V gene, CDR1 is DFQATT and CDR2 is SNEGSKA (reference sequence). Trimming took 6 bases from V and 2 from J; bases not matched to a gene: 6. This CDR3 comprises 14 residues. The CDR3 here is CSADRTGGNYGYTF. In DNA form, the CDR3 reads TGCAGTGCAGACCGGACAGGGGGAAACTATGGCTACACCTTC.

The table lists this clonotype with many counts. This chain connects TRBV6-1 to TRBJ1-1; possibly TRBD1 for D (6 bases). CDR3 length: 18 amino acids. Germline V gene data show CDR1 as MNHNS and CDR2 as SASEGT. The ends were cut back, 2 bases at V and 4 bases at J, with 23 bases in the middle. The CDR3 bases are TGTGCCAGCAGTGAATCTGGTTTATGGGAGGGGGTGGTCACTGAAGCTTTCTTT. Its translation is CASSESGLWEGVVTEAFF.

This clonotype was found a few times. DNA for the CDR3: TGTGCCAGCAGTCGAAACCCGGGACTCTATGGCTACACCTTC. Protein sequence: CASSRNPGLYGYTF. V gene TRBV7-8 combines with J gene TRBJ1-2; possibly TRBD1 for D (5 bases). CDR1 and CDR2 from the germline V gene are SGHVS and FQNEAQ. V lost 6 bases and J 4 bases, leaving 15 bases between the germline ends. This CDR3 is built from 14 residues.

This clonotype was counted at least ten times. The chain combines TRBV6-5 with TRBJ2-7; D remains unclear. The CDR3 length is 18 residues. Trimming removed 2 bases from V and 4 bases from J, with 24 bases in between. Germline V gives CDR1 MNHEY, CDR2 SVGAGI. The CDR3 spells CASSYDGVRPPPLYEQYF. As DNA, the CDR3 is TGTGCCAGCAGTTACGATGGGGTCCGCCCACCCCCTCTGTACGAGCAGTACTTC.

This clonotype has more than one count but fewer than ten. DNA of the CDR3: TGTGCCAGCAGCTTGGAACTAGCGGGAGAGAGGGGAGAGACCCAGTACTTC. This sequence encodes CASSLELAGERGETQYF. The chain has TRBV5-6 and TRBJ2-5, with 11 bases that match TRBD2. Trimming at V came to 0 bases and at J to 4 bases, leaving 8 bases not matched to a gene. CDR1 and CDR2 from the germline V gene are SGHDT and YYEEEE. The CDR3 runs to 17 residues.

At least ten counts were recorded for this clonotype. The CDR3 sequence is CASSVYSGSSTDTQYF. DNA for the CDR3: TGTGCCAGCAGCGTGTATTCCGGGAGCAGCACAGATACGCAGTATTTT. J is TRBJ2-3 and V is TRBV9; TRBD2 is a possible D gene (6 bases). Germline CDR1 is SGDLS and CDR2 is YYNGEE. V was cut by 2 bases and J by 0 bases, with 13 bases left in between. There are 16 residues in the CDR3.

This clonotype was recorded a few times. The rearrangement joins TRBV7-2 to TRBJ2-1; TRBD2 matches 7 bases. Germline lookup yields CDR1 SGHTA and CDR2 FQGNSA. The junction had 7 bases not matched to a gene; V was cut back by 0 bases and J by 8 bases. This CDR3 is 15 amino acids long. The CDR3 region has the DNA TGTGCCAGCAGCTTAGCGCAACCGGGAGGTCATGAGCAGTTCTTC. Translation gives CASSLAQPGGHEQFF.

This clonotype was counted only a few times. CDR3 sequence (DNA): TGTGCCATCGGACAGGGCAATTCACCCCTCCACTTT. This encodes CAIGQGNSPLHF. The chain carries TRBV10-3 and TRBJ1-6; 8 positions agree with TRBD1. This CDR3 is built from 12 residues. Looked up from germline, CDR1 is ENHRY and CDR2 is SYGVKD. V was pared by 8 bases and J by 7 bases, with 1 base of the junction left unmatched.

This clonotype was counted a few times. The V call is TRBV29-1, the J call TRBJ2-4; D remains ambiguous. Germline V CDR1 and CDR2: SQVTM, ANQGSEA. The V gene lost 5 bases and the J gene lost 6 bases, with 14 bases spanning the gap. The CDR3 runs 13 residues. The CDR3 loop is CSVSDGRSNIQYF. CDR3 in DNA: TGCAGCGTTTCGGACGGTCGATCAAACATTCAGTACTTC.

CDR3 DNA: TGCAGTGTCAGGCGGGAGTTTAAAGAGACCCAGTACTTC. This translates into CSVRREFKETQYF. The V call is TRBV20-1, the J call TRBJ2-5; TRBD2 agrees at 7 bases. The germline V gene encodes CDR1 DFQATT and CDR2 SNEGSKA (reference sequence). J was trimmed by 3 bases and V by 7 bases; bases with no gene match: 8. The CDR3 runs 13 residues.

Ten or more counts support this clonotype. The gene calls are TRBV18 and TRBJ2-7; D call uncertain. Trimming removed 0 bases from V and 0 bases from J, with 6 bases in between. Per the germline V gene, CDR1 is KGHSH and CDR2 is LQKENI. This CDR3 has 14 residues. The CDR3: CASSPPYNSYEQYF. Written as DNA, the CDR3 is TGTGCCAGCTCACCACCCTACAACTCCTACGAGCAGTACTTC.